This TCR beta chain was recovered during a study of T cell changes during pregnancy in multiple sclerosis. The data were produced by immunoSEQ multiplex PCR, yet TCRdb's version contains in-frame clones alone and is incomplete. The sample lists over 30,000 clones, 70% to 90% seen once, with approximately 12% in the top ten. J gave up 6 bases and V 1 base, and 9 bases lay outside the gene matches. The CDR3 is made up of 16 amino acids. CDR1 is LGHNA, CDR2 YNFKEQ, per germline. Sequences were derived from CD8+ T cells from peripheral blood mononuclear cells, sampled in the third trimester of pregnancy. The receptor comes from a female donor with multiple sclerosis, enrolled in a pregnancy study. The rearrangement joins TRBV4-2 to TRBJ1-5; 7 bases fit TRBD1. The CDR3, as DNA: TGTGCCAGCAGCCAAGGCCGGGCCCAGGGGGGTCAGCCCCAGCATTTT. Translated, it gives CASSQGRAQGGQPQHF.